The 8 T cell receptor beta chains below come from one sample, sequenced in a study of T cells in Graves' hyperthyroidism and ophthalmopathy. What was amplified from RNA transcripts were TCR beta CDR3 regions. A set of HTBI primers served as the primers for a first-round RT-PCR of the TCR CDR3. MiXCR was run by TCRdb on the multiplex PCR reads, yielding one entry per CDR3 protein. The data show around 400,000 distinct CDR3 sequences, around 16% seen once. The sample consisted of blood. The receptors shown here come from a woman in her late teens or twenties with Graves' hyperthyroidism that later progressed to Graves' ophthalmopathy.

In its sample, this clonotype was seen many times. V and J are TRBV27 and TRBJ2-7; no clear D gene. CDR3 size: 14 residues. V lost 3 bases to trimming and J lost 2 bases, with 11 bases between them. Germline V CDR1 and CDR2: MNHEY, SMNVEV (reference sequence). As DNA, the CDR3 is TGTGCCAGCAGTTTTCTCGCGAGTACCTACGAGCAGTACTTC. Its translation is CASSFLASTYEQYF.

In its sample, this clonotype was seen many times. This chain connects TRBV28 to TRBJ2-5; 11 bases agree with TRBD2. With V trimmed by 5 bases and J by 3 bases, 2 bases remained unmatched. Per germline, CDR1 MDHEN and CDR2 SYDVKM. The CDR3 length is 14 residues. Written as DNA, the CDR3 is TGTGCCAGCAGTCCACTAGCGGGAGAAGAGACCCAGTACTTC. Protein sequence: CASSPLAGEETQYF.

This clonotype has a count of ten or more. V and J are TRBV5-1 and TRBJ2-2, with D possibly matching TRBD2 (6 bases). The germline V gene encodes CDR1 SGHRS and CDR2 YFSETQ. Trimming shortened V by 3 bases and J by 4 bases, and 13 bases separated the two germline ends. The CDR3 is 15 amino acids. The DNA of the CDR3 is TGCGCCAGCAGCTCTACTAGCCTAGTCACCGGGGAGCTGTTTTTT. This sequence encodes CASSSTSLVTGELFF.

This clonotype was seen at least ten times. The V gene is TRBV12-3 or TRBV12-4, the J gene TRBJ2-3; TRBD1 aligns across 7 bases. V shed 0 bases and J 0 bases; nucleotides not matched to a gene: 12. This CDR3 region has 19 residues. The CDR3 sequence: CASSLATLNRGPSTDTQYF. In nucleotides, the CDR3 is TGTGCCAGCAGTTTAGCAACCCTCAACAGGGGACCTAGCACAGATACGCAGTATTTT.

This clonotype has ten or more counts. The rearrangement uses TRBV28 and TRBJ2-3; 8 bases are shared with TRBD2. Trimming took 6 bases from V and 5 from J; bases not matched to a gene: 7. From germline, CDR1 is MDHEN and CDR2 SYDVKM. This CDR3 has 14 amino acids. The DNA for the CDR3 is TGTGCCAGCAGCCGCGGGGGGTCCCAAGATACGCAGTATTTT. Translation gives CASSRGGSQDTQYF.

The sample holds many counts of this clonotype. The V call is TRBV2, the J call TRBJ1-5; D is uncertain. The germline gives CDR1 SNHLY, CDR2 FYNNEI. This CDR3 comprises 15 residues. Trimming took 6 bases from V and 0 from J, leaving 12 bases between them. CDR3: CASRGTLYSNQPQHF. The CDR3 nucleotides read TGTGCCAGCAGAGGCACCCTGTATAGCAATCAGCCCCAGCATTTT.

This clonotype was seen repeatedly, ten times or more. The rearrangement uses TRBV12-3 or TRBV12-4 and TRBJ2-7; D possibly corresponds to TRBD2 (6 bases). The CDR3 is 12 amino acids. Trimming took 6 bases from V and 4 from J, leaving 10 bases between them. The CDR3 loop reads CASRAGRYEQYF. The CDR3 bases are TGTGCCAGCAGGGCGGGGCGATACGAGCAGTACTTC.

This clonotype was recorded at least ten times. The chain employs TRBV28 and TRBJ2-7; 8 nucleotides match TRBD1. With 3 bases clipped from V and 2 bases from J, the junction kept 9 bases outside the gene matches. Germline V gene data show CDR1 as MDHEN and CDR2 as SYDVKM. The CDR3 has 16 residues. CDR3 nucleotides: TGTGCCAGCAGTTTCATAGGACAGGGTATAGCCTACGAGCAGTACTTC. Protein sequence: CASSFIGQGIAYEQYF.